This is a list of T cell receptor beta chains from one sample in a study of regulatory T cells in long-lasting Graves disease. TCRdb re-called the multiplex PCR reads through MiXCR, storing one row per CDR3 protein. This repertoire shows 450,000 or so distinct CDR3 sequences, 20% found once; its top ten account for approximately 7.8%. The starting material was peripheral blood mononuclear cells (PBMCs), obtained when the disease was refractory, from a patient treated with antithyroid drugs. These receptors originate from a female donor with Graves disease. Both conserved end residues are part of each CDR3. The D gene is left open where the match is weak. Where a row states a size, it is once, few, many or the class of an expanded clone; other rows omit it.

D gene: NA; V gene: TRBV2; J gene: TRBJ2-7; clone size: many; CDR3 protein: CASSTSPIRADSYEQYF; CDR3 DNA: TGTGCCAGCTCCACCTCCCCCATCCGGGCTGACTCCTACGAGCAGTACTTC
D gene: TRBD2; V gene: TRBV6-2/TRBV6-3; J gene: TRBJ2-7; clone size: few; CDR3 protein: CASGVAGPFGAYEQYF; CDR3 DNA: TGTGCCAGCGGGGTAGCGGGGCCCTTCGGGGCCTACGAGCAGTACTTC
D gene: NA; V gene: TRBV11-2; J gene: TRBJ2-7; clone size: NA; CDR3 protein: CAGSLSLAYEQYF; CDR3 DNA: TGTGCCGGCAGCTTAAGCCTGGCCTACGAGCAGTACTTC
D gene: NA; V gene: TRBV15; J gene: TRBJ2-5; clone size: NA; CDR3 protein: CATSSARADQETQYF; CDR3 DNA: TGTGCCACCAGCAGCGCCCGGGCAGACCAAGAGACCCAGTACTTC
D gene: NA; V gene: TRBV6-1; J gene: TRBJ2-2; clone size: many; CDR3 protein: CASSRINGELFF; CDR3 DNA: TGTGCCAGCAGCCGCATAAACGGGGAGCTGTTTTTT
D gene: NA; V gene: TRBV9; J gene: TRBJ1-4; clone size: few; CDR3 protein: CASSALNTYNEKLFF; CDR3 DNA: TGTGCCAGCAGCGCCCTGAACACCTATAATGAAAAACTGTTTTTT
D gene: NA; V gene: TRBV20-1; J gene: TRBJ2-6; clone size: NA; CDR3 protein: CSARLSNVLTF; CDR3 DNA: TGCAGTGCTCGACTCTCCAACGTCCTGACTTTC
D gene: NA; V gene: TRBV27; J gene: TRBJ2-5; clone size: many; CDR3 protein: CASSDSWDGPQETQYF; CDR3 DNA: TGTGCCAGCAGTGACTCGTGGGACGGACCACAAGAGACCCAGTACTTC
D gene: TRBD1; V gene: TRBV7-3; J gene: TRBJ2-7; clone size: NA; CDR3 protein: CASSLRAGGMYEQYF; CDR3 DNA: TGTGCCAGCAGCTTAAGGGCAGGGGGCATGTACGAGCAGTACTTC
D gene: NA; V gene: TRBV5-1; J gene: TRBJ2-1; clone size: NA; CDR3 protein: CASSLGVVPTYNELNEQFF; CDR3 DNA: TGCGCCAGCAGCTTGGGTGTGGTACCTACCTACAATGAGCTGAATGAGCAGTTCTTC
D gene: NA; V gene: TRBV7-6; J gene: TRBJ2-7; clone size: NA; CDR3 protein: CASSLWADPYEQYF; CDR3 DNA: TGTGCCAGCAGCCTGTGGGCGGACCCCTACGAGCAGTACTTC
D gene: NA; V gene: TRBV5-1; J gene: TRBJ2-7; clone size: NA; CDR3 protein: CASGFTRDTEQYF; CDR3 DNA: TGCGCCAGCGGCTTCACCAGGGACACCGAGCAGTACTTC
D gene: NA; V gene: TRBV20-1; J gene: TRBJ1-1; clone size: NA; CDR3 protein: CSARPPLGMNTEAFF; CDR3 DNA: TGCAGTGCTAGACCCCCTTTGGGCATGAACACTGAAGCTTTCTTT
D gene: NA; V gene: TRBV14; J gene: TRBJ1-6; clone size: few; CDR3 protein: CASSQVSGASSPLHF; CDR3 DNA: TGTGCCAGCAGCCAAGTCTCAGGGGCTAGTTCACCCCTCCACTTT
D gene: NA; V gene: TRBV27; J gene: TRBJ2-5; clone size: many; CDR3 protein: CASSLWGSQETQYF; CDR3 DNA: TGTGCCAGCAGTTTATGGGGCAGCCAAGAGACCCAGTACTTC
D gene: NA; V gene: TRBV10-3; J gene: TRBJ2-7; clone size: few; CDR3 protein: CAPWRAGREQYF; CDR3 DNA: TGTGCCCCCTGGAGGGCCGGGCGCGAGCAGTACTTC
D gene: NA; V gene: TRBV6-1; J gene: TRBJ2-5; clone size: many; CDR3 protein: CASRKGGRETQYF; CDR3 DNA: TGTGCCAGCAGAAAAGGGGGAAGAGAGACCCAGTACTTC
D gene: TRBD2; V gene: TRBV6-1; J gene: TRBJ2-7; clone size: many; CDR3 protein: CASSKTSVYEQYF; CDR3 DNA: TGTGCCAGCAGTAAGACTAGCGTCTACGAGCAGTACTTC
D gene: TRBD1; V gene: TRBV12-3/TRBV12-4; J gene: TRBJ1-3; clone size: many; CDR3 protein: CASTPTGNPGNTIYF; CDR3 DNA: TGTGCCAGCACCCCGACAGGGAACCCTGGAAACACCATATATTTT
D gene: TRBD2; V gene: TRBV6-1; J gene: TRBJ2-7; clone size: many; CDR3 protein: CASSEGLAAYYEQYF; CDR3 DNA: TGTGCCAGCAGTGAAGGGCTAGCGGCTTACTACGAGCAGTACTTC
D gene: NA; V gene: TRBV4-3; J gene: TRBJ2-6; clone size: many; CDR3 protein: CASSLGTGTGANVLTF; CDR3 DNA: TGCGCCAGCAGCCTTGGAACAGGGACTGGGGCCAACGTCCTGACTTTC
D gene: NA; V gene: TRBV6-1; J gene: TRBJ1-3; clone size: NA; CDR3 protein: CASSVGRSSGNTIYF; CDR3 DNA: TGTGCCAGCAGTGTCGGACGGAGCTCTGGAAACACCATATATTTT
D gene: TRBD2; V gene: TRBV3-1; J gene: TRBJ2-4; clone size: many; CDR3 protein: CASSPRLGLAGSHIQYF; CDR3 DNA: TGTGCCAGCAGCCCTCGACTCGGACTAGCGGGATCTCACATTCAGTACTTC
D gene: TRBD1; V gene: TRBV19; J gene: TRBJ2-6; clone size: few; CDR3 protein: CASSRDRGIPSSGANVLTF; CDR3 DNA: TGTGCCAGTAGTCGGGACAGGGGCATACCTAGCTCTGGGGCCAACGTCCTGACTTTC
D gene: TRBD2; V gene: TRBV7-2; J gene: TRBJ2-2; clone size: NA; CDR3 protein: CASSSRTSGRAGELFF; CDR3 DNA: TGTGCCAGCAGCTCACGGACTAGCGGGAGGGCCGGGGAGCTGTTTTTT
D gene: TRBD2; V gene: TRBV5-1; J gene: TRBJ2-4; clone size: many; CDR3 protein: CASSLETSGINIQYF; CDR3 DNA: TGCGCCAGCAGCTTGGAGACTAGCGGGATAAACATTCAGTACTTC
D gene: NA; V gene: TRBV6-1; J gene: TRBJ2-7; clone size: NA; CDR3 protein: CASSEEGLHEQYF; CDR3 DNA: TGTGCCAGCAGTGAAGAAGGGCTACACGAGCAGTACTTC
D gene: TRBD1; V gene: TRBV24-1; J gene: TRBJ1-1; clone size: many; CDR3 protein: CATSQGRTGKTEAFF; CDR3 DNA: TGTGCCACCAGCCAGGGAAGGACAGGGAAGACTGAAGCTTTCTTT
D gene: TRBD1; V gene: TRBV28; J gene: TRBJ2-7; clone size: many; CDR3 protein: CASRDRPYEQYF; CDR3 DNA: TGTGCCAGTCGGGACAGACCTTACGAGCAGTACTTC
D gene: TRBD2; V gene: TRBV20-1; J gene: TRBJ2-7; clone size: few; CDR3 protein: CSARDLGLASEQYF; CDR3 DNA: TGCAGTGCTAGAGATCTTGGACTAGCTTCCGAGCAGTACTTC
D gene: NA; V gene: TRBV5-6; J gene: TRBJ2-5; clone size: NA; CDR3 protein: CASSLWLLVETQYF; CDR3 DNA: TGTGCCAGCAGCTTGTGGCTTTTGGTGGAGACCCAGTACTTC
D gene: NA; V gene: TRBV3-1; J gene: TRBJ2-6; clone size: NA; CDR3 protein: CASSHLSGANVLTF; CDR3 DNA: TGTGCCAGCAGCCACCTCTCTGGGGCCAACGTCCTGACTTTC
D gene: TRBD1; V gene: TRBV20-1; J gene: TRBJ2-7; clone size: once; CDR3 protein: CSARDRQGAYEQYF; CDR3 DNA: TGCAGTGCTAGAGATAGACAGGGGGCTTACGAGCAGTACTTC
D gene: NA; V gene: TRBV6-5; J gene: TRBJ1-1; clone size: NA; CDR3 protein: CASSYSPGLMNTEAFF; CDR3 DNA: TGTGCCAGCAGTTACTCACCAGGATTGATGAACACTGAAGCTTTCTTT
D gene: NA; V gene: TRBV6-1; J gene: TRBJ1-1; clone size: NA; CDR3 protein: CASRVRTAMNTEAFF; CDR3 DNA: TGTGCCAGCAGGGTTCGGACGGCTATGAACACTGAAGCTTTCTTT
D gene: NA; V gene: TRBV27; J gene: TRBJ2-7; clone size: NA; CDR3 protein: CASSSPSAKGQSYEQYF; CDR3 DNA: TGTGCCAGCAGTTCCCCCTCTGCTAAAGGACAGTCCTACGAGCAGTACTTC
D gene: NA; V gene: TRBV24-1; J gene: TRBJ2-2; clone size: NA; CDR3 protein: CATSDVQQDTGELFF; CDR3 DNA: TGTGCCACCAGTGACGTCCAACAGGACACCGGGGAGCTGTTTTTT
D gene: NA; V gene: TRBV6-2/TRBV6-3; J gene: TRBJ2-1; clone size: once; CDR3 protein: CASSEDGTLTSEQFF; CDR3 DNA: TGTGCCAGCAGTGAAGACGGGACCCTAACCAGTGAGCAGTTCTTC
D gene: NA; V gene: TRBV19; J gene: TRBJ1-1; clone size: many; CDR3 protein: CASSSTPGTEAFF; CDR3 DNA: TGTGCCAGCAGCTCTACTCCGGGCACTGAAGCTTTCTTT
D gene: NA; V gene: TRBV20-1; J gene: TRBJ2-7; clone size: NA; CDR3 protein: CSGLGTLSYEQYF; CDR3 DNA: TGCAGTGGTCTCGGGACTTTATCCTACGAGCAGTACTTC
D gene: NA; V gene: TRBV27; J gene: TRBJ2-5; clone size: many; CDR3 protein: CASSGYQETQYF; CDR3 DNA: TGTGCCAGCAGTGGCTACCAAGAGACCCAGTACTTC
D gene: NA; V gene: TRBV20-1; J gene: TRBJ1-2; clone size: NA; CDR3 protein: CSAPTFSPDGYTF; CDR3 DNA: TGCAGTGCCCCTACATTTTCACCCGATGGCTACACCTTC
D gene: NA; V gene: TRBV3-1; J gene: TRBJ2-5; clone size: few; CDR3 protein: CASQWGPPQETQYF; CDR3 DNA: TGTGCCAGCCAGTGGGGCCCCCCACAAGAGACCCAGTACTTC
D gene: TRBD2; V gene: TRBV20-1; J gene: TRBJ2-7; clone size: NA; CDR3 protein: CSALPLAGGGTFYEQYF; CDR3 DNA: TGCAGTGCTCTACCACTAGCGGGAGGGGGCACCTTCTACGAGCAGTACTTC
D gene: TRBD1; V gene: TRBV29-1; J gene: TRBJ2-4; clone size: NA; CDR3 protein: CSGGQGGDIQYF; CDR3 DNA: TGCAGCGGAGGACAGGGGGGAGACATTCAGTACTTC
D gene: NA; V gene: TRBV12-3/TRBV12-4; J gene: TRBJ1-5; clone size: many; CDR3 protein: CASSQAGYQPQHF; CDR3 DNA: TGTGCCAGCAGCCAGGCGGGGTATCAGCCCCAGCATTTT
D gene: NA; V gene: TRBV5-4; J gene: TRBJ1-4; clone size: few; CDR3 protein: CASSLGGLEKLFF; CDR3 DNA: TGTGCCAGCAGCCTTGGTGGTCTGGAAAAACTGTTTTTT
D gene: TRBD2; V gene: TRBV28; J gene: TRBJ2-1; clone size: NA; CDR3 protein: CASSFSGRPTRSYNEQFF; CDR3 DNA: TGTGCCAGCAGTTTTAGCGGGAGGCCTACAAGGTCCTACAATGAGCAGTTCTTC
D gene: NA; V gene: TRBV27; J gene: TRBJ2-1; clone size: many; CDR3 protein: CASSFTRGSYNEQFF; CDR3 DNA: TGTGCCAGCAGTTTTACGCGAGGGTCCTACAATGAGCAGTTCTTC
D gene: TRBD1; V gene: TRBV7-9; J gene: TRBJ1-1; clone size: NA; CDR3 protein: CASSPYGTGLNTEAFF; CDR3 DNA: TGTGCCAGCAGCCCATACGGGACAGGATTGAACACTGAAGCTTTCTTT
D gene: NA; V gene: TRBV30; J gene: TRBJ2-1; clone size: NA; CDR3 protein: CACQPLALQFEQFF; CDR3 DNA: TGTGCCTGCCAGCCGCTAGCTCTCCAATTTGAGCAGTTCTTC
D gene: NA; V gene: TRBV5-1; J gene: TRBJ2-7; clone size: many; CDR3 protein: CASSQTITYEQYF; CDR3 DNA: TGCGCCAGCAGCCAGACTATTACCTACGAGCAGTACTTC